This T cell receptor beta chain was captured in a study of radiotherapy plus CTLA-4 blockade in lung cancer. Findings and caveats of the study: Together with interferon-beta, which increased in serum after radiation, early dynamic changes in blood T cell clones were reportedly the best predictors of response. The study found tumor-derived TCR clones expanded in blood after radiotherapy plus ipilimumab.

V shed 2 bases and J 5 bases; nucleotides not matched to a gene: 1. The CDR3 contains 14 residues. CDR1 is SGDLS, CDR2 YYNGEE, per germline. Focal radiation plus CTLA-4 blockade with ipilimumab was administered to patients who had chemo-refractory metastatic non-small-cell lung cancer. Concerning this clone itself: The antigen is unknown.

Profiling relied on immunoSEQ multiplex PCR, and the TCRdb table lists in-frame clones only, not all of them. The sample holds tens of thousands of clones; about two thirds are singletons and the top ten take about 14%. The sequence derives from a human donor with non-small cell lung cancer that progressed on radiotherapy plus ipilimumab. The chain links TRBV9 to TRBJ2-5, with 12 bases identical to TRBD2. The sequencing used peripheral blood, collected from a patient treated with radiotherapy plus ipilimumab. CDR3 protein: CASSVLAGGETQYF. In nucleotides, the CDR3 is TGTGCCAGCAGCGTCCTAGCGGGGGGGGAGACCCAGTACTTC.